Listed below are T cell receptor beta chains from one sample, sequenced in a study of circulating and synovial CD4+ cells in juvenile arthritis. Clones were read by immunoSEQ multiplex PCR, and TCRdb kept only the in-frame ones, dropping some. This table holds 30,000 to 40,000 clones, about 96% found once. The sequenced material came from CD4+ T cells from blood. These TCRs come from a human donor with juvenile idiopathic arthritis. The CDR3 runs from the conserved cysteine through the conserved F or W. A D gene is named only where the DNA matches it firmly. Rows give clone size only sometimes, using once, few, many, or a class for an expanded clone.

d_call	clone_size	j_call	v_call	cdr3_aa	cdr3_nt
NA	NA	TRBJ1-5	TRBV27	CASSSLRTNKRAQHF	TGTGCCAGCAGTTCCCTCCGGACAAACAAACGGGCCCAGCATTTT
TRBD2	once	TRBJ2-2	TRBV19	CASSITGGDTGELFF	TGTGCCAGTAGTATTACGGGGGGTGACACCGGGGAGCTGTTTTTT
TRBD1	NA	TRBJ2-1	TRBV19	CASSRDRLPSSYNEQFF	TGTGCCAGCTCCCGGGACAGGCTCCCGAGCTCCTACAATGAGCAGTTCTTC
TRBD2	NA	TRBJ2-1	TRBV4-2	CASSHGLADYNEQFF	TGTGCCAGCAGCCATGGACTAGCGGATTACAATGAGCAGTTCTTC
NA	NA	TRBJ2-1	TRBV9	CASSVAPRSSYNEQFF	TGTGCCAGCAGCGTAGCCCCACGGAGCTCCTACAATGAGCAGTTCTTC
NA	NA	TRBJ1-1	TRBV21-1	CASSKAGTGAYNTEAFF	TGTGCCAGCAGCAAAGCTGGGACAGGGGCATATAACACTGAAGCTTTCTTT
TRBD1	NA	TRBJ2-5	TRBV18	CASSPQPTGKGKETQYF	TGTGCCAGCTCACCACAACCGACAGGGAAGGGAAAAGAGACCCAGTACTTC
TRBD1	NA	TRBJ2-7	TRBV18	CASSPLGTGGAHEQYF	TGTGCCAGCTCACCACTTGGGACAGGGGGGGCCCACGAGCAGTACTTC
NA	NA	TRBJ1-1	TRBV11-1	CASSFGGNTEAFF	TGTGCCAGCAGCTTCGGAGGGAACACTGAAGCTTTCTTT
TRBD2	NA	TRBJ2-5	TRBV7-9	CASSSPRLIAGGQETQYF	TGTGCCAGCAGCTCCCCGCGATTAATAGCGGGGGGACAAGAGACCCAGTACTTC
NA	NA	TRBJ1-1	TRBV19	CARGGWGYTEAFF	TGTGCCAGGGGGGGGTGGGGGTACACTGAAGCTTTCTTT
NA	NA	TRBJ1-2	TRBV6-5	CASSYGDTFYGYTF	TGTGCCAGCAGTTACGGTGACACCTTCTATGGCTACACCTTC
TRBD1	NA	TRBJ1-1	TRBV25-1	CASSGGTGGRDDEAFF	TGTGCCAGCAGTGGGGGGACAGGGGGTAGGGATGATGAAGCTTTCTTT
NA	NA	TRBJ2-3	TRBV7-9	CATQDTDTQYF	TGTGCCACTCAGGACACAGATACGCAGTATTTT
TRBD2	NA	TRBJ2-3	TRBV9	CASSAGGLAGATDTQYF	TGTGCCAGCAGCGCTGGGGGGCTAGCGGGGGCCACAGATACGCAGTATTTT
TRBD1	NA	TRBJ2-7	TRBV28	CASTVDTGQGAYEQYF	TGTGCCAGCACTGTTGACACCGGACAGGGGGCCTACGAGCAGTACTTC
TRBD1	NA	TRBJ2-1	TRBV5-1	CASSLWDRSDEQFF	TGCGCCAGCAGCTTGTGGGACAGGTCCGATGAGCAGTTCTTC
TRBD2	NA	TRBJ2-7	TRBV9	CASSTTSAEQYF	TGTGCCAGCAGCACGACTAGCGCCGAGCAGTACTTC
NA	NA	TRBJ2-7	TRBV18	CASSPGSLRYEQYF	TGTGCCAGCTCCCCTGGCTCCCTCAGGTACGAGCAGTACTTC
TRBD1	NA	TRBJ1-2	TRBV7-2	CASSFDRGRVPYTF	TGTGCCAGCAGCTTCGACAGGGGGCGGGTCCCCTACACCTTC
TRBD1	few	TRBJ1-1	TRBV19	CASSPLWGQRNTEAFF	TGTGCCAGTAGCCCTCTTTGGGGACAGAGAAACACTGAAGCTTTCTTT
TRBD2	once	TRBJ2-1	TRBV13	CASSPPPGLVVTEQFF	TGTGCCAGCAGCCCCCCCCCGGGACTAGTCGTTACTGAGCAGTTCTTC
TRBD2	NA	TRBJ2-1	TRBV18	CASSPEAGGRNEQFF	TGTGCCAGCTCACCTGAGGCGGGGGGGCGAAATGAGCAGTTCTTC
TRBD2	NA	TRBJ2-4	TRBV14	CASSSWTSGGGTIQYF	TGTGCCAGCAGCTCGTGGACTAGCGGGGGAGGTACCATTCAGTACTTC
TRBD1	NA	TRBJ1-5	TRBV7-9	CASSLGQGANQPQHF	TGTGCCAGCAGCTTGGGACAGGGGGCAAATCAGCCCCAGCATTTT
TRBD1	once	TRBJ2-7	TRBV5-1	CASSFAGGSYEQYF	TGCGCCAGCAGCTTTGCAGGGGGCTCCTACGAGCAGTACTTC
TRBD1	NA	TRBJ1-6	TRBV4-1	CASSQAGTGQNSPLHF	TGCGCCAGCAGCCAGGCCGGGACAGGGCAAAATTCCCCCCTCCACTTT
NA	NA	TRBJ2-1	TRBV5-4	CASSLGSANEQFF	TGTGCCAGCAGCTTAGGCAGCGCCAATGAGCAGTTCTTC
NA	NA	TRBJ1-5	TRBV2	CASSGGGGFQHF	TGTGCCAGCAGTGGGGGGGGAGGGTTCCAGCATTTT
TRBD1	NA	TRBJ1-2	TRBV19	CASSTGTGIVYGYTF	TGTGCCAGTAGTACCGGGACAGGGATCGTCTATGGCTACACCTTC
NA	NA	TRBJ2-7	TRBV5-1	CASSLRDTYEQYF	TGCGCCAGCAGCCTACGGGACACCTACGAGCAGTACTTC
NA	NA	TRBJ1-1	TRBV27	CASSKRGRDTEAFF	TGTGCCAGCAGTAAACGCGGCAGGGACACTGAAGCTTTCTTT
NA	once	TRBJ2-1	TRBV15	CATSRDSKGNEQFF	TGTGCCACCAGCAGAGATTCCAAGGGGAATGAGCAGTTCTTC
TRBD2	NA	TRBJ2-7	TRBV5-1	CASSWGTASGRAYEQYF	TGCGCCAGCAGCTGGGGGACAGCTAGCGGGAGGGCGTACGAGCAGTACTTC
NA	NA	TRBJ2-1	TRBV6-5	CASSLTGIGEQFF	TGTGCCAGCAGTTTAACAGGGATAGGTGAGCAGTTCTTC